Detailed here is one T cell receptor beta chain. Its specificity is not known. The data stem from a study of cytomegalovirus exposure and HLA in healthy donors. J was trimmed by 2 bases and V by 0 bases; bases with no gene match: 4. CDR1 and CDR2 from the germline V gene are KGHSH and LQKENI. The length of the CDR3 is 16 residues. Study-wide points: According to a subsequent analysis, TCR clusters from the first cohort were inclined to appear together in the 120 validation repertoires. In vitro data verified a few CMV-associated chains as specific for CMV antigens. Cytomegalovirus association was assigned to under 200 TCR beta chains.

The assay was immunoSEQ multiplex PCR, and TCRdb's table has in-frame clones only and misses some. Of some 250,000 clones listed, less than 95% are singletons. The receptor was isolated from a woman in her 30s in good health and CMV-seronegative. The chain has TRBV18 and TRBJ2-7; 10 bases map to TRBD2. Sequencing was carried out using PBMCs. This chain's CDR3 is CASSPPKLAGTYEQYF. The CDR3 DNA reads as TGTGCCAGCTCACCACCGAAACTAGCGGGGACCTACGAGCAGTACTTC. Complete variable domain (other parts from reference TRBV18 and TRBJ2-7): NAGVMQNPRHLVRRRGQEARLRCSPMKGHSHVYWYRQLPEEGLKFMVYLQKENIIDESGMPKERFSAEFPKEGPSILRIQQVVRGDSAAYFCASSPPKLAGTYEQYFGPGTRLTVT.